Presented here are 27 T cell receptor beta chains from one specimen sequenced in a study of blood T cell repertoires in COVID-19. Profiled with immunoSEQ multiplex PCR; TCRdb holds only in-frame clones, not every one. The sample consists of a few hundred thousand clones, around 80% of them appearing once. Sequencing used peripheral blood. These receptors originate from a woman in her fifties or sixties with acute or convalescent COVID-19.

The rearrangement links TRBV3-1 (or the pseudogene TRBV3-2) to TRBJ1-5; 7 bases are shared with TRBD1. There are 13 residues in the CDR3. Germline CDR1 is LGHDT and CDR2 is YNNKEL (reference sequence). The trim removed 4 bases at V and 7 bases at J, leaving 4 bases unmatched. In DNA, the CDR3 is TGTGCCAGCAGCCTGACAGGGACCCAGCCCCAGCATTTT. It encodes CASSLTGTQPQHF.

This clone occurred a few times. This rearrangement joins TRBV24-1 to TRBJ2-6, with 8 bases aligning to TRBD1. In germline, CDR1 is KGHDR, CDR2 SFDVKD. V lost 2 bases, J lost 4 bases, and 3 bases stayed unmatched. CDR3 size: 16 residues. CDR3 sequence: CATSDSTGAGANVLTF. CDR3 nucleotides: TGTGCCACCAGTGATTCGACAGGGGCCGGGGCCAACGTCCTGACTTTC.

This clone was seen only a few times. The rearrangement links TRBV15 to TRBJ1-4; D is perhaps TRBD1 (5 bases). Trimming pared 2 bases from V and 0 bases from J, leaving 22 bases between. CDR3 length: 20 residues. Germline V gene lookup returns CDR1 LNHNV and CDR2 YYDKDF (reference sequence). CDR3 sequence: CATSRLLLGLSESTNEKLFF. The CDR3 DNA follows: TGTGCCACCAGCAGACTCCTGCTGGGACTTTCGGAATCAACTAATGAAAAACTGTTTTTT.

The V and J genes are TRBV20-1 and TRBJ1-2, with unresolved D. CDR1 is DFQATT and CDR2 is SNEGSKA in the germline V gene (reference sequence). The CDR3 is 13 residues long. Trimming shortened V by 6 bases and J by 5 bases, and 16 bases separated the two germline ends. The CDR3 nucleotides read TGCAGTGCCAGTTCTCCGGGGTTTTATGGCTACACCTTC. Amino acid sequence: CSASSPGFYGYTF.

This clone was detected a few times. This chain links TRBV5-1 with TRBJ2-7; TRBD1 agrees at 8 bases. The CDR3 totals 14 residues. Germline CDR1 reads SGHRS; CDR2 reads YFSETQ. Unmatched junction bases numbered 8, after V lost 5 bases and J lost 4 bases. The CDR3 DNA reads as TGCGCCAGCAGTATCGGACAGGGCTCTTACGAGCAGTACTTC. This translates into CASSIGQGSYEQYF. The complete variable domain, with remaining parts taken from reference TRBV5-1 and TRBJ2-7, reads KAGVTQTPRYLIKTRGQQVTLSCSPISGHRSVSWYQQTPGQGLQFLFEYFSETQRNKGNFPGRFSGRQFSNSRSEMNVSTLELGDSALYLCASSIGQGSYEQYFGPGTRLTVT.

The rearrangement uses TRBV7-2 and TRBJ2-3; 7 bases match TRBD1. V lost 7 bases to trimming and J lost 3 bases; unmatched junction nucleotides: 7. The germline gives CDR1 SGHTA, CDR2 FQGNSA. This CDR3 spans 14 amino acids. The CDR3 is CASTPGQKTDTQYF. CDR3 nucleotides: TGTGCCAGCACCCCGGGACAGAAAACAGATACGCAGTATTTT.

Here the CDR3 reads CASSYSDREQFF. The CDR3 DNA reads TGTGCCAGCAGTTACTCGGACAGGGAGCAGTTCTTC. The gene calls are TRBV6-2 or TRBV6-3 and TRBJ2-1, with TRBD1 identical over 7 bases. Looked up from germline, CDR1 is MNHEY and CDR2 is SVGEGT. V trimming: 0 bases; J trimming: 10 bases; junction bases outside the gene matches: 0. This CDR3 has 12 residues.

This chain uses TRBV19 with TRBJ1-5; TRBD1 matches at 9 bases. The CDR3 has 15 residues. V lost 6 bases and J lost 7; bases outside the gene matches: 10. Germline V lookup: CDR1 LNHDA, CDR2 SQIVND (reference sequence). CDR3 sequence reads: CASSRDGQGRQPQHF. In DNA form, the CDR3 reads TGTGCCAGTAGCAGAGATGGACAGGGGAGGCAGCCCCAGCATTTT.

The chain combines TRBV11-3 with TRBJ1-2; D is uncertain. The V end lost 4 bases, the J end lost 5 bases, and 11 bases lay between the germline ends. The length of the CDR3 is 13 residues. Germline V gene sequence: CDR1 SGHNT, CDR2 YENEEA. The DNA for the CDR3 is TGTGCCAGCAGCTACCAGGATGGGTATGGCTACACCTTC. This encodes CASSYQDGYGYTF.

The chain uses TRBV6-4 and TRBJ2-3; 7 nucleotides align to TRBD1. The CDR3 is made up of 15 amino acids. Germline V CDR1 and CDR2: MRHNA, SNTAGT. V dropped 4 bases and J dropped 2; count of bases not matched to a gene: 6. In DNA, the CDR3 is TGTGCCAGCAGTGGAGCAGGGGGTACCACAGATACGCAGTATTTT. It specifies CASSGAGGTTDTQYF.

In nucleotides, the CDR3 is TGTGCCAGTAGGAGGGGACAGGGGATGGACAATGAGCAGTTCTTC. This encodes CASRRGQGMDNEQFF. The V gene is TRBV19, the J gene TRBJ2-1; 10 nucleotides line up with TRBD1. After removal of 6 bases from V and 5 bases from J, the junction contained 7 bases not matched to a gene. CDR3 length equals 15 residues. Germline V gene data show CDR1 as LNHDA and CDR2 as SQIVND (reference sequence).

With regard to this clone: The junction does not match germline at one end; this may be a read error. The rearrangement uses TRBV10-3 and TRBJ2-3, with 10 bases that match TRBD2. The germline CDR1 and CDR2 sequences are ENHRY and SYGVKD. The CDR3 length is 18 residues. CDR3 DNA sequence: TGTGCCATCAGTGAGTCATATTCGGCTAGCGGGGGCACAAATACGCAGTATTTT. It encodes CAISESYSASGGTNTQYF.

The CDR3 bases are TGCAGCGTTGTGAAGGGGTTGGATGGCTACACCTTC. Its translation: CSVVKGLDGYTF. The chain combines TRBV29-1 with TRBJ1-2, with D tentatively TRBD1 (5 bases). V shed 4 bases and J shed 6 bases, with 12 bases lying between them. CDR1 SQVTM and CDR2 ANQGSEA come from the germline V gene. This CDR3 has 12 amino acids.

V is TRBV5-1 and J is TRBJ1-4; weak D call: TRBD1 (5 bases). The CDR3 extends over 14 amino acids. Per germline, CDR1 SGHRS and CDR2 YFSETQ. Between the trimmed V and J ends, which lost 2 bases and 5 bases, there was a span of 10 bases. CDR3: CASSLETVNEKLFF. The CDR3 region has the DNA TGCGCCAGCAGCTTAGAGACAGTGAATGAAAAACTGTTTTTT.

The genes are TRBV4-3 and TRBJ2-1; 11 positions match TRBD2. This CDR3 is 19 amino acids long. V lost 0 bases to trimming and J lost 5 bases; unmatched junction nucleotides: 12. The germline CDR1 and CDR2 sequences are LGHNA and YSLEER. The CDR3 sequence is CASSQDRGTSGSWDNEQFF. The CDR3 bases are TGCGCCAGCAGCCAAGATAGAGGAACTAGCGGGAGTTGGGACAATGAGCAGTTCTTC.

This chain uses TRBV5-1 with TRBJ1-1; D is ambiguous. CDR3 length: 12 amino acids. Germline-derived CDR1 and CDR2 are SGHRS and YFSETQ. Trimming pared 5 bases from V and 0 bases from J, leaving 5 bases between. The CDR3 DNA follows: TGCGCCAGCAGTCAGGTGAACACTGAAGCTTTCTTT. It codes for CASSQVNTEAFF.

This chain uses TRBV4-2 with TRBJ2-5, with D perhaps matching TRBD2 (7 bases). The CDR3 covers 15 residues. Germline V gene lookup returns CDR1 LGHNA and CDR2 YNFKEQ. V was cut by 3 bases and J by 5 bases, with 16 bases left in between. DNA for the CDR3: TGTGCCAGCAGCCATGAAGGGGGGGTTAAGGAGACCCAGTACTTC. Its protein product is CASSHEGGVKETQYF.

The chain combines TRBV27 with TRBJ2-7, with D uncertain. This CDR3 is built from 14 residues. Per germline, CDR1 MNHEY and CDR2 SMNVEV (reference sequence). Between the trimmed V and J ends, which lost 6 bases and 4 bases, there was a span of 16 bases. CDR3 coding DNA: TGTGCCAGCAGGCCCCCGGGTCGAGAATACGAGCAGTACTTC. It specifies CASRPPGREYEQYF.

J is TRBJ2-2 and V is TRBV10-3, with 8 bases aligning to TRBD2. Losses at the gene ends were 0 bases for V and 5 bases for J; bases not matched to a gene: 8. The CDR3 totals 17 residues. Germline V CDR1 and CDR2: ENHRY, SYGVKD. CDR3 DNA sequence: TGTGCCATCAGTGAGTCGACAGCGGGAGTGAATACCGGGGAGCTGTTTTTT. It encodes CAISESTAGVNTGELFF.

The J gene is TRBJ1-4, the V gene TRBV12-3 or TRBV12-4; a weak D match, TRBD1 (6 bases). Deletions cut 6 bases from V and 8 bases from J, with 13 bases between. The CDR3 runs to 13 residues. The CDR3 sequence is CASSLGTREKLFF. DNA of the CDR3: TGTGCCAGCAGCCTAGGGACAAGGGAAAAACTGTTTTTT.

The rearrangement links TRBV6-5 to TRBJ1-1, with D perhaps TRBD1 (6 bases). The CDR3 length is 15 residues. In germline, CDR1 is MNHEY, CDR2 SVGAGI. V lost 7 bases, J lost 1 base, and 16 bases lay in between. The CDR3 protein is CASTPPGTQNTEAFF. Written as DNA, the CDR3 is TGTGCCAGCACCCCTCCGGGGACACAGAACACTGAAGCTTTCTTT.

The V call is TRBV5-1, the J call TRBJ2-5, with 9 bases fitting TRBD2. The CDR3 covers 15 residues. In germline, CDR1 is SGHRS, CDR2 YFSETQ. Trimming took 2 bases from V and 7 from J; bases not matched to a gene: 9. CDR3 region: CASSFWRGGVGTQYF. The CDR3 DNA reads as TGCGCCAGCAGCTTTTGGCGGGGGGGAGTTGGGACCCAGTACTTC.

This clone was detected once. The CDR3 spells CASSIYDRNTEAFF. CDR3 in DNA: TGTGCCAGTAGTATTTATGACAGAAACACTGAAGCTTTCTTT. The rearrangement joins TRBV19 to TRBJ1-1; D is possibly TRBD1 (5 bases). V was shortened by 3 bases and J by 2 bases, with 10 bases between the two germline ends. The germline V gene encodes CDR1 LNHDA and CDR2 SQIVND (reference sequence). The CDR3 runs to 14 residues.

The V call is TRBV14, the J call TRBJ1-6; 9 bases line up with TRBD1. Germline V CDR1 and CDR2: SGHDN, FVKESK. This CDR3 comprises 15 residues. Trimming cost V 8 bases and J 9 bases; bases outside gene matches: 11. The CDR3 DNA sequence: TGTGCCAGCGCCCGGATGACAGGGGGAGGTTCACCCCTCCACTTT. Amino acids: CASARMTGGGSPLHF.

The chain combines TRBV5-1 with TRBJ2-5; 7 nucleotides align to TRBD1. V shed 3 bases, J shed 5 bases, and the junction held 19 bases outside the gene matches. The CDR3 is 18 residues long. The V gene's germline CDR1 is SGHRS and CDR2 YFSETQ. The CDR3 DNA follows: TGCGCCAGCAGCTACTCCTCGGGACAGATGAACGGTAGGGAGACCCAGTACTTC. It is translated as CASSYSSGQMNGRETQYF. The variable domain in full, with the rest retrieved from reference TRBV5-1 and TRBJ2-5, is KAGVTQTPRYLIKTRGQQVTLSCSPISGHRSVSWYQQTPGQGLQFLFEYFSETQRNKGNFPGRFSGRQFSNSRSEMNVSTLELGDSALYLCASSYSSGQMNGRETQYFGPGTRLLVL.

V gene TRBV30 combines with J gene TRBJ1-3; 7 bases agree with TRBD1. The germline V gene has CDR1 GTSNPN and CDR2 SVGIG (reference sequence). This CDR3 is built from 13 residues. The V gene end was trimmed by 2 bases and the J gene end by 5 bases; junction bases not matched to a gene: 3. DNA of the CDR3: TGTGCCTGGAGTACAGGGGTCAGAAACACCATATATTTT. This codes for CAWSTGVRNTIYF.

This chain links TRBV25-1 with TRBJ1-2; no clear D gene. Germline CDR1 MGHDK, CDR2 SYGVNS. This CDR3 comprises 14 residues. V lost 2 bases, J lost 4 bases, and 11 bases lay in between. DNA of the CDR3: TGTGCCAGCAGTGAAATAGAGAAAGTCTATGGCTACACCTTC. This encodes CASSEIEKVYGYTF.